This T cell receptor (beta chain) was recorded in a study of Graves' ophthalmopathy and Graves' hyperthyroidism. Ten or more counts support this clonotype. Amplification from RNA transcripts yielded the TCR beta CDR3 regions. After a first-round RT-PCR with HTBI primers, a second-round multiplex PCR was run. TCRdb reanalysed the multiplex PCR reads using MiXCR and keeps one entry per CDR3 protein. The sample carries fewer than 350,000 distinct CDR3 sequences, roughly 15% recorded once. The CDR3 loop spans 15 amino acids. V was shortened by 5 bases and J by 0 bases, with 13 bases between the two germline ends.

The chain combines TRBV12-3 or TRBV12-4 with TRBJ1-1; tentative D call: TRBD1 (6 bases). Sequenced input: peripheral blood. This TCR was sampled from an adult man with Graves' ophthalmopathy. The chain's CDR3 is CASSASRGLNTEAFF. The CDR3 nucleotides read TGTGCCAGCAGTGCAAGCAGGGGACTGAACACTGAAGCTTTCTTT.